These 30 T cell receptor beta chains share one sample of origin, sequenced in a study of regulatory T cells in long-lasting Graves disease. CDR3-region Arm-PCR and iRepertoire HTBI primers produced the TCR beta libraries. Via MiXCR, TCRdb re-called the multiplex PCR reads, giving one row per CDR3 protein. The sample has over 350,000 distinct CDR3 sequences, 14% seen once. Stated time point: newly diagnosed GD, antithyroid drugs for less than 3 months. After RNA was extracted from PBMCs, the TCR library was made from it. The same data also contributed to another study, on T cells in Graves' hyperthyroidism and ophthalmopathy.

The sequenced sample was peripheral blood mononuclear cells (PBMCs), obtained at new diagnosis, from a patient treated with antithyroid drugs. The receptors here all came from a woman aged 50 to 65 with Graves disease.

The sample holds many counts of this clonotype. This chain uses TRBV5-1 with TRBJ2-1; D is possibly TRBD2 (6 bases). The CDR3 consists of 13 residues. CDR1 and CDR2 (germline): SGHRS, YFSETQ. The V gene lost 0 bases and the J gene lost 8 bases, with 9 bases spanning the gap. The CDR3 DNA follows: TGCGCCAGCAGCTTGGATTCGGGGGATGAGCAGTTCTTC. Translating it yields CASSLDSGDEQFF.

The J gene is TRBJ2-7, the V gene TRBV27, with D possibly matching TRBD1 (5 bases). CDR1 is MNHEY and CDR2 is SMNVEV in the germline V gene (reference sequence). V was shortened by 6 bases and J by 0 bases, with 9 bases between the two germline ends. This CDR3 has 13 amino acids. The CDR3 coding sequence is TGTGCCAGCAGGGCTACAGGCTCCTACGAGCAGTACTTC. Translated: CASRATGSYEQYF.

At least ten counts were recorded for this clonotype. CDR3 in amino acids: CATSDSNDPINYGYTF. The CDR3 DNA follows: TGTGCCACCAGTGATTCGAACGACCCCATAAACTATGGCTACACCTTC. The chain carries TRBV24-1 and TRBJ1-2; D call uncertain. The CDR3 has 16 residues. Trimming stripped 2 bases from V and 2 bases from J, with 14 bases between. Per the germline V gene, CDR1 is KGHDR and CDR2 is SFDVKD.

This clonotype came up many times. This rearrangement joins TRBV11-1 to TRBJ2-1; no reliable D call. The CDR3 consists of 16 residues. V was trimmed by 5 bases and J by 3 bases, leaving 17 bases between them. From germline, CDR1 is SGHAT and CDR2 FQDESV (reference sequence). The CDR3 sequence is CASSTKAAYLYNEQFF. In nucleotides, the CDR3 is TGTGCCAGCAGCACGAAGGCGGCTTACCTCTACAATGAGCAGTTCTTC.

This clonotype was counted ten times or more. The rearrangement links TRBV3-1 to TRBJ2-7; D gene ambiguous. This CDR3 spans 15 amino acids. CDR1 is LGHDT, CDR2 YNNKEL, per germline (reference sequence). With 1 base removed from V and 0 bases from J, the gap between germline ends came to 10 bases. Here the CDR3 reads CASSQAPGSSYEQYF. As DNA, the CDR3 is TGTGCCAGCAGCCAAGCCCCCGGCAGCTCCTACGAGCAGTACTTC.

The J gene is TRBJ2-3, the V gene TRBV9; TRBD2 might be the D (6 bases). The germline gives CDR1 SGDLS, CDR2 YYNGEE. This CDR3 is 15 amino acids long. V gave up 1 base and J gave up 3 bases, with 12 bases separating them. CDR3 sequence: CASSVRGSGTDTQYF. The CDR3 bases are TGTGCCAGCAGCGTACGGGGGAGCGGGACAGATACGCAGTATTTT.

At least ten counts were recorded for this clonotype. DNA of the CDR3: TGTGCCAGCAGCTCGGGGACCTCCTACGAGCAGTACTTC. It specifies CASSSGTSYEQYF. The gene calls are TRBV7-8 and TRBJ2-7; D tentatively reads TRBD1 or TRBD2 (5 bases each). The V and J ends lost 4 bases and 0 bases respectively, with 7 bases between them. Per the germline V gene, CDR1 is SGHVS and CDR2 is FQNEAQ. This CDR3 comprises 13 residues.

This clonotype was seen only a few times. The chain links TRBV2 to TRBJ1-5; the D gene is possibly TRBD1 (6 bases). The CDR3 totals 14 residues. V dropped 6 bases and J dropped 4 bases, with 13 bases sitting between them. The germline gives CDR1 SNHLY, CDR2 FYNNEI. The CDR3 loop reads CASRVMGANQPQHF. The DNA of the CDR3 is TGTGCCAGCAGGGTAATGGGGGCAAATCAGCCCCAGCATTTT.

There are many counts of this clonotype. The V gene is TRBV18, the J gene TRBJ2-1; 8 nucleotides line up with TRBD1. CDR3 size: 15 residues. J lost 4 bases, V lost 6 bases, and 8 bases had no gene match. CDR1 is KGHSH and CDR2 is LQKENI in the germline V gene. CDR3 bases: TGTGCCAGCTCCCAGACAGGGGATGGGTACAATGAGCAGTTCTTC. It translates to CASSQTGDGYNEQFF. Together with reference TRBV18 and TRBJ2-1, the CDR3 gives the full variable domain: NAGVMQNPRHLVRRRGQEARLRCSPMKGHSHVYWYRQLPEEGLKFMVYLQKENIIDESGMPKERFSAEFPKEGPSILRIQQVVRGDSAAYFCASSQTGDGYNEQFFGPGTRLTVL.

This clonotype was observed a handful of times. In nucleotides, the CDR3 is TGCGCCAGCAGCTTGGATGCCGGGGGCAATCAGCCCCAGCATTTT. Translation: CASSLDAGGNQPQHF. V gene TRBV5-1 combines with J gene TRBJ1-5; no clear D gene. Germline CDR1 is SGHRS and CDR2 is YFSETQ. CDR3 length: 15 residues. Trimming removed 0 bases from V and 2 bases from J, with 9 bases in between.

The V and J genes are TRBV6-9 and TRBJ2-7, with 10 positions matching TRBD1. V was pared by 2 bases and J by 6 bases, with 1 base of the junction left unmatched. CDR3 length: 13 amino acids. CDR1 and CDR2 (germline): MNHGY, SVAAGI. The CDR3 region is CASSYGQGVEQYF. Here the CDR3 DNA reads TGTGCCAGCAGTTATGGACAGGGGGTCGAGCAGTACTTC.

The V and J genes are TRBV19 and TRBJ2-5; 10 bases map to TRBD1. In germline, CDR1 is LNHDA, CDR2 SQIVND (reference sequence). After removal of 4 bases from V and 3 bases from J, the junction contained 8 bases not matched to a gene. This CDR3 has 16 residues. As DNA, the CDR3 is TGTGCCAGTAGTAGAGGGACAGGGGAAGGTGAAGAGACCCAGTACTTC. Translation: CASSRGTGEGEETQYF.

Remarks on this clonotype: It may be a read error: a sequence one base away is much more abundant. The chain combines TRBV11-1 with TRBJ2-2, with 7 bases fitting TRBD2. The CDR3 runs 16 residues. Trimming cost V 1 base and J 0 bases; bases outside gene matches: 2. Germline CDR1 is SGHAT and CDR2 is FQDESV (reference sequence). The CDR3 DNA sequence: TGTGCCAGCAGCTTAGGACGGGGGGCGAACACCGGGGAGCTGTTTTTT. Residues: CASSLGRGANTGELFF.

V is TRBV15 and J is TRBJ2-7; 11 nucleotides align to TRBD1. The CDR3 loop spans 14 amino acids. J lost 4 bases, V lost 3 bases, and 2 bases had no gene match. Germline CDR1 reads LNHNV; CDR2 reads YYDKDF (reference sequence). The CDR3 loop is CATSRDRGLYEQYF. CDR3 DNA: TGTGCCACCAGCAGGGACAGGGGGCTATACGAGCAGTACTTC.

This clonotype was observed many times. The chain couples TRBV12-3 or TRBV12-4 to TRBJ2-1; possible D gene TRBD2, 6 bases. The ends were cut back, 2 bases at V and 5 bases at J, with 10 bases in the middle. CDR3 length equals 14 residues. The CDR3 protein is CASSLTGLNNEQFF. In DNA form, the CDR3 reads TGTGCCAGCAGTTTAACGGGACTTAACAATGAGCAGTTCTTC.

This clonotype appeared a few times. This rearrangement joins TRBV7-9 to TRBJ2-7; 11 positions match TRBD2. This CDR3 has 17 residues. Germline V lookup: CDR1 SEHNR, CDR2 FQNEAQ (reference sequence). Trimming took 3 bases from V and 3 from J; bases not matched to a gene: 10. This CDR3 is CASSFINGGTSGYEQYF. The CDR3 nucleotides are TGTGCCAGCAGCTTTATCAACGGGGGGACTAGCGGCTACGAGCAGTACTTC.

V is TRBV29-1 and J is TRBJ1-2, with 12 bases fitting TRBD1. V lost 6 bases, J lost 6 bases, and 8 bases stayed unmatched. Germline CDR1 SQVTM, CDR2 ANQGSEA. The CDR3 is 14 residues long. CDR3 in amino acids: CSVLGDRGPDGYTF. The CDR3, as DNA: TGCAGCGTATTAGGGGACAGGGGGCCCGATGGCTACACCTTC.

Of note for this clonotype: A much larger clone lies one base from this, so it may be a read error. The J gene is TRBJ2-7, the V gene TRBV20-1; a possible D gene is TRBD1 (6 bases). Between the trimmed V and J ends, which lost 3 bases and 8 bases, there was a span of 14 bases. The germline gives CDR1 DFQATT, CDR2 SNEGSKA (reference sequence). The CDR3 length is 12 residues. CDR3 coding DNA: TGCAGTGCTAGTAGACAGGCTTCCAAGCAGTACTTC. Its protein is CSASRQASKQYF.

This clonotype was detected only a few times. This chain joins TRBV4-1 and TRBJ2-5; 9 bases match TRBD1. The CDR3 loop spans 14 amino acids. Germline CDR1 is MGHRA and CDR2 is YSYEKL. Germline trimming cut 4 bases from V and 5 bases from J; bases unmatched to any gene: 5. The CDR3 region has the DNA TGCGCCAGCAGCCGGGGACAGGGTCGGGAGACCCAGTACTTC. Translated, it gives CASSRGQGRETQYF.

The table lists this clonotype with many counts. The chain links TRBV2 to TRBJ1-4; no firm D call. V lost 0 bases and J lost 3, with 5 bases in between. CDR1 and CDR2 (germline): SNHLY, FYNNEI. The CDR3 runs to 14 residues. The CDR3 DNA sequence: TGTGCCAGCAGTGAAGCTATGGCTAATGAAAAACTGTTTTTT. It encodes CASSEAMANEKLFF.

The genes are TRBV20-1 and TRBJ1-5, with D unclear. Germline V gene data show CDR1 as DFQATT and CDR2 as SNEGSKA (reference sequence). Between the trimmed V and J ends, which lost 2 bases and 7 bases, there was a span of 9 bases. CDR3 length equals 12 residues. CDR3 in amino acids: CSARSTGQPQHF. The CDR3 nucleotides are TGCAGTGCTAGATCCACTGGGCAGCCCCAGCATTTT.

This clonotype was observed at least ten times. This chain uses TRBV28 with TRBJ2-7; D is perhaps TRBD2 (5 bases). Trimming left V 7 bases short and J 4 bases short, with 17 bases between. The CDR3 is 14 amino acids. The V gene's germline CDR1 is MDHEN and CDR2 SYDVKM. CDR3 sequence (DNA): TGTGCCAGCAATCCCCCGGGAAGCGTGTACGAGCAGTACTTC. This codes for CASNPPGSVYEQYF.

Many counts were recorded for this clonotype. The rearrangement links TRBV28 to TRBJ2-5; D is perhaps TRBD1 (5 bases). V shed 5 bases and J shed 7 bases, with 17 bases lying between them. Germline V CDR1 and CDR2: MDHEN, SYDVKM. This CDR3 contains 14 residues. CDR3 in amino acids: CASSPRQGPGTQYF. Written as DNA, the CDR3 is TGTGCCAGCAGTCCACGCCAGGGCCCCGGGACCCAGTACTTC. Looking up the rest from reference TRBV28 and TRBJ2-5 gives the full variable domain: DVKVTQSSRYLVKRTGEKVFLECVQDMDHENMFWYRQDPGLGLRLIYFSYDVKMKEKGDIPEGYSVSREKKERFSLILESASTNQTSMYLCASSPRQGPGTQYFGPGTRLLVL.

This clonotype was detected many times. The chain recombines TRBV2 with TRBJ2-7; 11 bases fit TRBD2. The V gene's germline CDR1 is SNHLY and CDR2 FYNNEI. The CDR3 extends over 14 amino acids. Trimming took 7 bases from V and 4 from J; bases not matched to a gene: 6. Here the CDR3 reads CASTGTSGVYEQYF. The CDR3 DNA reads as TGTGCCAGCACCGGGACTAGCGGAGTTTACGAGCAGTACTTC. Drawing the rest from reference TRBV2 and TRBJ2-7, the complete variable domain is EPEVTQTPSHQVTQMGQEVILRCVPISNHLYFYWYRQILGQKVEFLVSFYNNEISEKSEIFDDQFSVERPDGSNFTLKIRSTKLEDSAMYFCASTGTSGVYEQYFGPGTRLTVT.

In this sample, this clonotype turned up a few times. The V call is TRBV29-1, the J call TRBJ2-1, with 8 bases identical to TRBD2. Germline values: CDR1 SQVTM, CDR2 ANQGSEA. Unmatched junction bases numbered 4, after V lost 6 bases and J lost 0 bases. The CDR3 totals 14 residues. The CDR3 loop is CSVGGGSSYNEQFF. In DNA form, the CDR3 reads TGCAGCGTGGGCGGGGGGAGCTCCTACAATGAGCAGTTCTTC.

Worth noting for this clonotype: A far larger clone is only one base removed, so a read error is likely. CDR3 DNA: TGTGCCAGCAGCGTAGAGGCGGGAGACGGGTTGGATGAGCAGTACTTC. Translating gives CASSVEAGDGLDEQYF. The chain employs TRBV9 and TRBJ2-5; 7 bases agree with TRBD2. The CDR3 runs 16 residues. CDR1 is SGDLS and CDR2 is YYNGEE in the germline V gene. Trimming cost V 0 bases and J 11 bases; bases outside gene matches: 16.

This clonotype was recorded a few times. V and J are TRBV2 and TRBJ2-7; tentative D call: TRBD1 (6 bases). The CDR3 runs 15 residues. V was cut by 11 bases and J by 2 bases, with 22 bases left in between. Germline V lookup: CDR1 SNHLY, CDR2 FYNNEI. CDR3 amino acids: CACTSGQGITYEQYF. In DNA, the CDR3 is TGTGCCTGCACAAGCGGTCAGGGGATCACCTACGAGCAGTACTTC.

This clonotype has a handful of counts. The CDR3 here is CSAWDGSEKLFF. The CDR3 DNA is TGCAGCGCCTGGGACGGAAGTGAAAAACTGTTTTTT. The V call is TRBV29-1, the J call TRBJ1-4; TRBD1 is a possible D gene (5 bases). The CDR3 length is 12 residues. Trimming shortened V by 7 bases and J by 7 bases, and 13 bases separated the two germline ends. The germline V gene has CDR1 SQVTM and CDR2 ANQGSEA.

The V gene is TRBV18, the J gene TRBJ2-5; 7 nucleotides line up with TRBD1. Trimming took 4 bases from V and 1 from J; bases not matched to a gene: 9. CDR3 size: 16 residues. Germline V CDR1 and CDR2: KGHSH, LQKENI. CDR3 DNA sequence: TGTGCCAGCTCACGCAGGGTACAGGGGAGCCAAGAGACCCAGTACTTC. This encodes CASSRRVQGSQETQYF.

This clonotype was seen many times. V is TRBV28 and J is TRBJ2-2, with a tentative D call TRBD2 (6 bases). The CDR3 length is 16 residues. Germline assignment: CDR1 MDHEN and CDR2 SYDVKM. V lost 7 bases and J 0 bases, leaving 15 bases between the germline ends. The CDR3 DNA is TGTGCCAGCATGCAACTAGCCTTCGCGAACACCGGGGAGCTGTTTTTT. Encoded protein: CASMQLAFANTGELFF.